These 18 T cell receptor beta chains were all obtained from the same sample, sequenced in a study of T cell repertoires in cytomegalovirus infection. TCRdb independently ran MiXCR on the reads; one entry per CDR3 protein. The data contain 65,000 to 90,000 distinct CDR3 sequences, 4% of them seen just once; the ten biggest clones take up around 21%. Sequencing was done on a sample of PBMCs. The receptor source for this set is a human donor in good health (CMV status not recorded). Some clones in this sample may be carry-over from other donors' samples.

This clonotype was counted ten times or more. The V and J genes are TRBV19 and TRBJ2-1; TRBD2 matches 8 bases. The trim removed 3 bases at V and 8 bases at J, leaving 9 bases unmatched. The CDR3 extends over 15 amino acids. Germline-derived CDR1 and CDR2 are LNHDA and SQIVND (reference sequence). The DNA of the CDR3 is TGTGCCAGTAGTATCACGGGAGGGCCCGACGATGAGCAGTTCTTC. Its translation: CASSITGGPDDEQFF.

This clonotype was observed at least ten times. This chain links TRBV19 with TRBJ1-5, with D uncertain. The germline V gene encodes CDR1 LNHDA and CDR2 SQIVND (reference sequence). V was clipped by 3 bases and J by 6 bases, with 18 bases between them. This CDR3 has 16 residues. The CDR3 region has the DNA TGTGCCAGTAGTATTTCTGACATGTGGGCGGGTCAGCCCCAGCATTTT. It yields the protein CASSISDMWAGQPQHF.

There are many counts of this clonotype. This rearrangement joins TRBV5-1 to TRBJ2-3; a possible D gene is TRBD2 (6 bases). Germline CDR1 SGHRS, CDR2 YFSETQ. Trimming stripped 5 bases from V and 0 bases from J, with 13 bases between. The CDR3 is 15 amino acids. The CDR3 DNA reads TGCGCCAGCAGTACTAGCAGCCCTAGCACAGATACGCAGTATTTT. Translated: CASSTSSPSTDTQYF.

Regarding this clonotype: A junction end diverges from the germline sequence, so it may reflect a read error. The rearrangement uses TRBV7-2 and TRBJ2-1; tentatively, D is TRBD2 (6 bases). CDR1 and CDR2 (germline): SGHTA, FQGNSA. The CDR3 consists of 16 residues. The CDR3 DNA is TGTGCCAGCAGCTTAGCGAAGGCTAGCGTGTACAGTGAGCAGTTCTTC. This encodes CASSLAKASVYSEQFF.

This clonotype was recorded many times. The CDR3 DNA is TGCGCCAGCAGCTCAACAGGGTTGGGAGGCCAAGAGACCCAGTACTTC. Translating gives CASSSTGLGGQETQYF. The chain is built from TRBV5-1 and TRBJ2-5; D tentatively reads TRBD1 or TRBD2 (6 bases each). V was clipped by 3 bases and J by 1 base, with 16 bases between them. CDR1 is SGHRS and CDR2 is YFSETQ in the germline V gene. CDR3 length: 16 residues.

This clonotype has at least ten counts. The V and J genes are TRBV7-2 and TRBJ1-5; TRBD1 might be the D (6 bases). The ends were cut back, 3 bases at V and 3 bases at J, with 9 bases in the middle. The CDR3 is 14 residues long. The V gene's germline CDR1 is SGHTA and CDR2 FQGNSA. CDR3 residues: CASSFTGINQPQHF. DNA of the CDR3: TGTGCCAGCAGCTTCACAGGGATCAATCAGCCCCAGCATTTT.

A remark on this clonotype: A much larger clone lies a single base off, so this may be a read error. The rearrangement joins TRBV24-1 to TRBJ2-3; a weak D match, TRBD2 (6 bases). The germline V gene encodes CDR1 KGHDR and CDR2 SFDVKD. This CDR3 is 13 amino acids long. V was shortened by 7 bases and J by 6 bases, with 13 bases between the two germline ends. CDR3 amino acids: CATRDGGVDTQYF. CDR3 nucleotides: TGTGCCACCAGGGATGGAGGGGTGGATACGCAGTATTTT.

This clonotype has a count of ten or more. CDR3: CASSPGRTYNEQFF. In nucleotides, the CDR3 is TGTGCCAGCAGCCCAGGGAGGACCTACAATGAGCAGTTCTTC. The chain joins TRBV7-2 to TRBJ2-1; perhaps TRBD2 as D (6 bases). CDR3 length: 14 amino acids. Germline CDR1 reads SGHTA; CDR2 reads FQGNSA. The germline V and J ends were trimmed by 5 bases and 2 bases, with 10 bases remaining between them.

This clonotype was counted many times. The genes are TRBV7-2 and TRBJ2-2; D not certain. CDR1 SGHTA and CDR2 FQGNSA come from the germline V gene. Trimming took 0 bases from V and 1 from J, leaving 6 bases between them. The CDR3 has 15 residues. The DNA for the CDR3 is TGTGCCAGCAGCTTAGCCTCGCTGAACACCGGGGAGCTGTTTTTT. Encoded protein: CASSLASLNTGELFF.

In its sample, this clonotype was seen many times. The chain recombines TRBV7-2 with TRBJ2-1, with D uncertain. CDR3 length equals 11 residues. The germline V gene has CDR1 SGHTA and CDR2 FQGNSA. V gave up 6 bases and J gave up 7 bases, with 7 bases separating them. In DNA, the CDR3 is TGTGCCAGCAGTTCAGCTAATGAGCAGTTCTTC. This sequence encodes CASSSANEQFF.

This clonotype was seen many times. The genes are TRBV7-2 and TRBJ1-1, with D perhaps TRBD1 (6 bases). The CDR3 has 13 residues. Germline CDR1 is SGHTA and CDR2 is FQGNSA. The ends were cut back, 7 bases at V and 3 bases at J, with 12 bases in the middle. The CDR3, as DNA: TGTGCCAGCAAAATTAACAGGGACACTGAAGCTTTCTTT. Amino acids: CASKINRDTEAFF.

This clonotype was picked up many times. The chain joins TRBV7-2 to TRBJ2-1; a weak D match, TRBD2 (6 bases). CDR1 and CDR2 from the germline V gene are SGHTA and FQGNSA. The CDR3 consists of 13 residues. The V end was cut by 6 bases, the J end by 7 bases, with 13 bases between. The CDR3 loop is CASRQTSRNEQFF. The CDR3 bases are TGTGCCAGCAGACAGACTAGTCGGAATGAGCAGTTCTTC.

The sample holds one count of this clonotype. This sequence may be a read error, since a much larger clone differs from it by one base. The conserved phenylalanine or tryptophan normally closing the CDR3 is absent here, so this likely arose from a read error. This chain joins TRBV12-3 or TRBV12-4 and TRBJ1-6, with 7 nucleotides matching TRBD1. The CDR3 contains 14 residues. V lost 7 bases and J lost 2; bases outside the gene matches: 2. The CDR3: CASNRGPYNSPLHL. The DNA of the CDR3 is TGTGCCAGCAACAGGGGCCCCTATAATTCACCCCTCCACTTG.

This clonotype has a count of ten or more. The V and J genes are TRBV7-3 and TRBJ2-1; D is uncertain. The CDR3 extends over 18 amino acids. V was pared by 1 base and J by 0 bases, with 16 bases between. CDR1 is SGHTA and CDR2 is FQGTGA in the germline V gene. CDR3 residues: CASSLMAPLASSYNEQFF. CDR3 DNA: TGTGCCAGCAGCTTAATGGCCCCGTTGGCGAGCTCCTACAATGAGCAGTTCTTC.

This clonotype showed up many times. CDR3 loop: CASSLAGLAHEQFF. The CDR3 nucleotides read TGTGCCAGCAGCTTAGCAGGACTAGCCCATGAGCAGTTCTTC. V usage is TRBV7-2 and J usage is TRBJ2-1, with 8 positions matching TRBD2. The CDR3 has 14 residues. Germline lookup yields CDR1 SGHTA and CDR2 FQGNSA. V lost 0 bases, J lost 8 bases, and 3 bases stayed unmatched.

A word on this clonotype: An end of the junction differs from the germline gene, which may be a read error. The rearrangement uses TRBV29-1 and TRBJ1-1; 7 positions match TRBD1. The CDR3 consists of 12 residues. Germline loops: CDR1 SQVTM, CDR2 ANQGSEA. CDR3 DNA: TGCAGCGTCGAGGGGGCGGATGGTGCAGCTTCCTTT. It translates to CSVEGADGAASF.

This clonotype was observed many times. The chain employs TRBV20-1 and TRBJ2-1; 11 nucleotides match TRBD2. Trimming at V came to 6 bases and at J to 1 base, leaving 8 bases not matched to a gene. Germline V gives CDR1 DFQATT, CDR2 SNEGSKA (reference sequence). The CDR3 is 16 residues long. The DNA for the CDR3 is TGCAGTGCGCCACTAGCGGGAGCTGGGTCCTACAATGAGCAGTTCTTC. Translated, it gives CSAPLAGAGSYNEQFF.

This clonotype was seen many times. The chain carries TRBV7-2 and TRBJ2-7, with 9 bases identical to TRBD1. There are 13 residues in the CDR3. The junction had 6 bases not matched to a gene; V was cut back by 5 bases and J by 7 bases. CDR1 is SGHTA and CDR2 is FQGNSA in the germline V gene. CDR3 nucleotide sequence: TGTGCCAGCAGCATACAGGGGGCGGGGGAGCAGTACTTC. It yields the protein CASSIQGAGEQYF.